The rows below give T cell receptor beta chains drawn from one sample of a study of T cells in Graves' hyperthyroidism and ophthalmopathy. MiXCR, applied by TCRdb to the multiplex PCR reads, yields one record per CDR3 protein. The sample yields some 250,000 distinct CDR3 sequences, about 14% seen once. Sequencing was done on a sample of blood. The source of these receptors is a woman between 40 and 55 years old with Graves' hyperthyroidism that later progressed to Graves' ophthalmopathy. Both conserved end residues are part of each CDR3. The order of the fields is J gene, D gene, V gene, clone size, CDR3 protein, CDR3 DNA. D genes are given only for firm matches. Only part of the rows carry a size: once, few, many, or a class if the clone is expanded.

TRBJ2-5 TRBD1 TRBV28 NA CASSSRQGDGKTQYF TGTGCCAGCAGTTCCCGACAGGGGGACGGAAAGACCCAGTACTTC
TRBJ2-7 TRBD2 TRBV20-1 many CSASAHAGGTYEQYF TGCAGTGCTAGTGCTCACGCGGGAGGAACATACGAGCAGTACTTC
TRBJ1-2 NA TRBV29-1 few CSVGSAGASGYTF TGCAGCGTTGGATCGGCAGGGGCATCTGGCTACACCTTC
TRBJ2-1 TRBD1 TRBV2 many CASEDRGEPEQFF TGTGCCAGCGAGGACAGGGGAGAGCCTGAGCAGTTCTTC
TRBJ1-5 TRBD1 TRBV6-5 NA CASSYSPDRGQPQHF TGTGCCAGCAGTTACTCTCCAGACAGGGGACAGCCCCAGCATTTT
TRBJ2-1 TRBD2 TRBV4-1 few CASSQVSGRHNEQFF TGCGCCAGCAGCCAAGTTAGCGGGAGACACAATGAGCAGTTCTTC
TRBJ1-2 NA TRBV12-3/TRBV12-4 NA CASRYSRVGYGYTF TGTGCCAGCAGGTACTCGAGGGTTGGGTATGGCTACACCTTC
TRBJ2-7 NA TRBV7-2 many CASSSKSKRLVQYF TGTGCCAGCAGCTCAAAGTCCAAAAGGTTGGTGCAGTACTTC
TRBJ2-1 NA TRBV10-1 NA CASSESIIRIDNEQFF TGCGCCAGCAGTGAGTCGATTATAAGGATCGACAATGAGCAGTTCTTC
TRBJ2-7 NA TRBV2 few CASSSFRLRFGAGTGRTGQYF NA
TRBJ2-7 TRBD2 TRBV3-1 many CASSQVAGVGEQYF TGTGCCAGCAGCCAAGTAGCGGGAGTTGGCGAGCAGTACTTC
TRBJ2-7 NA TRBV12-3/TRBV12-4 NA CASSLKQPEYSYEQYF TGTGCCAGCAGTTTGAAGCAGCCCGAATACTCCTACGAGCAGTACTTC
TRBJ2-7 TRBD2 TRBV9 many CASSALAGPSYEQYF TGTGCCAGCAGCGCTCTAGCGGGCCCTTCCTACGAGCAGTACTTC
TRBJ2-3 TRBD2 TRBV7-3 many CASSPVTSGTDTQYF TGTGCCAGCAGCCCGGTGACTAGCGGCACAGATACGCAGTATTTT
TRBJ2-3 NA TRBV11-1 many CASSHRQGRADTQYF TGTGCCAGCAGCCACCGCCAGGGGCGGGCAGATACGCAGTATTTT
TRBJ1-1 NA TRBV11-2 NA CASSLATRGNTEAFF TGTGCCAGCAGCTTAGCCACCAGGGGAAACACTGAAGCTTTCTTT
TRBJ2-1 TRBD2 TRBV3-1 many CASSPGTSLYNEQFF TGTGCCAGCAGCCCGGGGACTAGCCTTTACAATGAGCAGTTCTTC
TRBJ2-6 NA TRBV5-1 NA CASSMTGFSGANVLTF TGCGCCAGCAGCATGACAGGTTTCTCTGGGGCCAACGTCCTGACTTTC
TRBJ2-1 TRBD2 TRBV7-2 few CASSSSGSLSYNEQFF TGTGCCAGCAGCTCTAGCGGGAGCCTCTCCTACAATGAGCAGTTCTTC
TRBJ2-3 TRBD1 TRBV18 many CASSPRQGVVGDTQYF TGTGCCAGCTCACCTCGACAGGGGGTTGTAGGGGATACGCAGTATTTT
TRBJ2-7 TRBD1 TRBV5-4 many CASSTGTGSYEQYF TGTGCCAGCAGCACCGGGACAGGTTCCTACGAGCAGTACTTC
TRBJ2-4 NA TRBV5-1 NA CASSDSWAKNIQYF TGCGCCAGCAGCGACAGCTGGGCCAAAAACATTCAGTACTTC
TRBJ2-1 NA TRBV14 many CASSQVGLWKNEQFF TGTGCCAGCAGCCAAGTAGGACTATGGAAGAATGAGCAGTTCTTC
TRBJ1-1 NA TRBV6-1 NA CASSDMGIRDTEAFF TGTGCCAGCAGTGATATGGGTATCAGGGACACTGAAGCTTTCTTT
TRBJ2-2 TRBD2 TRBV12-3/TRBV12-4 few CASTFEREANSGELFF TGTGCCAGCACGTTCGAGCGGGAGGCGAACAGCGGGGAGCTGTTTTTT
TRBJ2-1 TRBD1 TRBV29-1 NA CSVVHGPGGEQFF TGCAGCGTGGTGCACGGCCCAGGGGGTGAGCAGTTCTTC
TRBJ2-1 NA TRBV5-1 many CASSERPNGPPYNEQFF TGCGCCAGCAGCGAGCGACCGAATGGACCCCCCTACAATGAGCAGTTCTTC
TRBJ2-7 NA TRBV7-9 many CASSSRDIYEQYF TGTGCCAGCAGCTCACGGGACATCTACGAGCAGTACTTC
TRBJ1-4 NA TRBV10-2 many CASSPVLGLNWQTNEKLFF TGCGCCAGCAGTCCGGTCTTAGGACTAAACTGGCAGACTAATGAAAAACTGTTTTTT
TRBJ1-5 TRBD1 TRBV7-9 NA CASSLGQGAPNQPQHF TGTGCCAGCAGCTTAGGACAGGGGGCGCCCAATCAGCCCCAGCATTTT
TRBJ2-5 NA TRBV3-1 few CANSQDRLGSTAETQYF TGTGCCAACAGCCAAGATCGGTTGGGTAGTACGGCTGAGACCCAGTACTTC
TRBJ2-1 TRBD1 TRBV6-1 many CASSGTGQENEQFF TGTGCCAGCAGCGGGACAGGGCAAGAAAATGAGCAGTTCTTC
TRBJ2-3 TRBD2 TRBV5-1 many CASSPPVAGGRNTDTQYF TGCGCCAGCAGCCCGCCAGTAGCGGGAGGGCGCAACACAGATACGCAGTATTTT
TRBJ2-1 TRBD2 TRBV2 many CASNTGTSGRAPRSYNEQFF TGTGCCAGCAACACCGGGACTAGCGGGAGGGCCCCCCGCTCCTACAATGAGCAGTTCTTC
TRBJ2-7 TRBD2 TRBV20-1 NA CSARRLAGGEQYF TGCAGTGCTAGGAGGCTAGCGGGAGGCGAGCAGTACTTC
TRBJ1-3 TRBD1 TRBV5-4 NA CASSITGTGNWGNTIYF TGTGCCAGCAGCATTACCGGGACAGGCAACTGGGGAAACACCATATATTTT
TRBJ2-7 NA TRBV10-1 NA CASSGPRRGLSYEQYF TGCGCCAGCAGTGGGCCTCGCAGGGGCCTCTCCTACGAGCAGTACTTC